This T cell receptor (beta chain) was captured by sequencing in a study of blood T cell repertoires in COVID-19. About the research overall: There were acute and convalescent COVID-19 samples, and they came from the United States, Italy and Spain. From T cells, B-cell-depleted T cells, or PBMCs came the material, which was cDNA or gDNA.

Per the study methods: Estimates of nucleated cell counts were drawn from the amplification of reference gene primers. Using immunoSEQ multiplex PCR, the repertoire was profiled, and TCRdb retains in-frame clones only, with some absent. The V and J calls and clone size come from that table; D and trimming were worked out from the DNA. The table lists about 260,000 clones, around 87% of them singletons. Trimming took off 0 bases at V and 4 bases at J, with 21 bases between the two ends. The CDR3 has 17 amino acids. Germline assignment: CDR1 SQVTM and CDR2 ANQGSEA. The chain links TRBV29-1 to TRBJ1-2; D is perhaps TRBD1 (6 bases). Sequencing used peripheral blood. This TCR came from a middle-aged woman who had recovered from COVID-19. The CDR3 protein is CSVEEPLGEGTSYGYTF. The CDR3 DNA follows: TGCAGCGTTGAAGAACCTCTCGGCGAAGGGACAAGCTATGGCTACACCTTC.